This entry lists 15 T cell receptor beta chains sequenced from one sample in a study of CD8+ T cells in alopecia areata. TCR sequencing used cDNA made by reverse transcription of extracted RNA. Clones were sequenced by immunoSEQ multiplex PCR, and TCRdb holds only the in-frame ones, with some missing. The table has about 140,000 clones, about 54% seen once; the top ten hold 4.8%. The sequenced sample consisted of CD4+ T cells sorted from blood. The receptors were gathered from a human donor in good health.

The V gene is TRBV29-1, the J gene TRBJ2-5; 11 bases are shared with TRBD2. The CDR3 consists of 16 residues. CDR1 and CDR2 from the germline V gene are SQVTM and ANQGSEA. Losses at the gene ends were 6 bases for V and 5 bases for J; bases not matched to a gene: 14. CDR3 bases: TGCAGCGTGGAACCTCCGCCTAGCGGGAGGTGGGAGACCCAGTACTTC. The encoded protein is CSVEPPPSGRWETQYF.

Ten or more counts support this clone. The V and J genes are TRBV19 and TRBJ2-2; D might be TRBD1 (6 bases). This CDR3 comprises 14 residues. The germline V and J ends were trimmed by 1 base and 5 bases, with 8 bases remaining between them. Germline CDR1 is LNHDA and CDR2 is SQIVND (reference sequence). CDR3 coding DNA: TGTGCCAGTAGTATAGGGGGGCAAACCGGGGAGCTGTTTTTT. As protein: CASSIGGQTGELFF.

The chain has TRBV29-1 and TRBJ1-2, with D possibly matching TRBD1 (5 bases). Germline values: CDR1 SQVTM, CDR2 ANQGSEA. Trimming shortened V by 0 bases and J by 2 bases, and 7 bases separated the two germline ends. CDR3 length equals 13 residues. CDR3 nucleotides: TGCAGCGTTGAAGAGGGGCCAAACTATGGCTACACCTTC. Amino acids: CSVEEGPNYGYTF.

This rearrangement joins TRBV15 to TRBJ2-1, with 9 bases matching TRBD2. Germline trimming cut 2 bases from V and 7 bases from J; bases unmatched to any gene: 12. CDR1 is LNHNV, CDR2 YYDKDF, per germline (reference sequence). The CDR3 spans 17 residues. CDR3 nucleotide sequence: TGTGCCACCAGCAGACTACCAAAGGGTAGCGGGGGAAATGAGCAGTTCTTC. Translated, it gives CATSRLPKGSGGNEQFF.

V and J are TRBV5-1 and TRBJ2-2; 8 bases are shared with TRBD1. Losses at the gene ends were 2 bases for V and 5 bases for J; bases not matched to a gene: 8. CDR1 is SGHRS, CDR2 YFSETQ, per germline. The CDR3 consists of 16 residues. CDR3 loop: CASSLLGTGPTGELFF. As DNA, the CDR3 is TGCGCCAGCAGCTTATTAGGGACAGGTCCTACCGGGGAGCTGTTTTTT.

V usage is TRBV4-1 and J usage is TRBJ2-7; TRBD1 agrees at 11 bases. CDR1 and CDR2 (germline): MGHRA, YSYEKL. CDR3 length: 15 amino acids. Germline trimming cut 3 bases from V and 2 bases from J; bases unmatched to any gene: 3. CDR3 nucleotide sequence: TGCGCCAGCAGCCATCCGGGACAGGGGGCCTACGAGCAGTACTTC. The encoded protein is CASSHPGQGAYEQYF.

This clone turned up a few times. The DNA for the CDR3 is TGCGCCAGCAGCTTGGTTCGCGGGGAGCTGTTTTTT. Its translation is CASSLVRGELFF. The J gene is TRBJ2-2, the V gene TRBV5-1, with unresolved D. Trimming left V 0 bases short and J 7 bases short, with 4 bases between. The CDR3 covers 12 residues. Germline lookup yields CDR1 SGHRS and CDR2 YFSETQ. Full variable domain (remainder filled in from reference TRBV5-1 and TRBJ2-2): KAGVTQTPRYLIKTRGQQVTLSCSPISGHRSVSWYQQTPGQGLQFLFEYFSETQRNKGNFPGRFSGRQFSNSRSEMNVSTLELGDSALYLCASSLVRGELFFGEGSRLTVL.

This clone was recorded a few times. CDR3 nucleotide sequence: TGTGCCAGCAGTTACCCGGACAGGGTCAGGCAGCCCCAGCATTTT. This codes for CASSYPDRVRQPQHF. The rearrangement uses TRBV28 and TRBJ1-5, with TRBD1 matching over 8 bases. The V and J ends lost 4 bases and 7 bases, in that order; junction bases with no gene match: 9. The CDR3 has 15 residues. In germline, CDR1 is MDHEN, CDR2 SYDVKM.

The gene calls are TRBV5-6 and TRBJ2-1; TRBD2 aligns across 15 bases. This CDR3 has 14 amino acids. CDR1 SGHDT and CDR2 YYEEEE come from the germline V gene. With 4 bases clipped from V and 9 bases from J, the junction kept 2 bases outside the gene matches. The CDR3 here is CASSKGLAGGEQFF. DNA for the CDR3: TGTGCCAGCAGCAAGGGACTAGCGGGAGGTGAGCAGTTCTTC.

CDR3 region: CAWSPFGGSNQPQHF. As DNA, the CDR3 is TGTGCCTGGAGCCCATTCGGAGGTAGCAATCAGCCCCAGCATTTT. The rearrangement uses TRBV30 and TRBJ1-5; D remains unclear. The CDR3 is 15 amino acids. Trimming pared 3 bases from V and 0 bases from J, leaving 12 bases between. In germline, CDR1 is GTSNPN, CDR2 SVGIG (reference sequence).

This rearrangement joins TRBV27 to TRBJ1-2, with unresolved D. CDR3 length equals 12 residues. Germline loops: CDR1 MNHEY, CDR2 SMNVEV (reference sequence). Trimming left V 8 bases short and J 7 bases short, with 14 bases between. This CDR3 reads CASGRAGRGYTF. CDR3 nucleotides: TGTGCCAGCGGGCGGGCAGGCCGTGGCTACACCTTC.

This chain connects TRBV7-9 to TRBJ2-1; 15 bases are a match to TRBD2. The CDR3 covers 16 residues. V lost 5 bases, J lost 7 bases, and 6 bases stayed unmatched. Germline V gene lookup returns CDR1 SEHNR and CDR2 FQNEAQ (reference sequence). The CDR3 spells CASSAPGLAGGNEQFF. CDR3 DNA: TGTGCCAGCAGCGCCCCGGGACTAGCGGGGGGTAATGAGCAGTTCTTC.

The chain uses TRBV10-3 and TRBJ2-4; D might be TRBD1 (5 bases). V lost 11 bases to trimming and J lost 1 base, with 18 bases between them. CDR3 length: 15 residues. Germline CDR1 and CDR2: ENHRY and SYGVKD. Written as DNA, the CDR3 is TGTGCCTCCCCCATGGGGCAGGGTGCCAAAAACATTCAGTACTTC. Amino acids: CASPMGQGAKNIQYF.

This chain joins TRBV15 and TRBJ2-7, with 10 bases that match TRBD2. The germline V gene has CDR1 LNHNV and CDR2 YYDKDF (reference sequence). There are 15 residues in the CDR3. V shed 3 bases, J shed 4 bases, and the junction held 6 bases outside the gene matches. The CDR3 reads CATSSAGTSVYEQYF. CDR3 in DNA: TGTGCCACCAGCAGCGCCGGGACTAGCGTGTACGAGCAGTACTTC.

V is TRBV7-8 and J is TRBJ1-1, with 9 bases identical to TRBD1. From germline, CDR1 is SGHVS and CDR2 FQNEAQ. The CDR3 is made up of 15 amino acids. Trimming cost V 1 base and J 5 bases; bases outside gene matches: 5. The CDR3 nucleotides read TGTGCCAGCAGCTTAGGAGGACAGGGGTGGACTGAAGCTTTCTTT. It yields the protein CASSLGGQGWTEAFF.